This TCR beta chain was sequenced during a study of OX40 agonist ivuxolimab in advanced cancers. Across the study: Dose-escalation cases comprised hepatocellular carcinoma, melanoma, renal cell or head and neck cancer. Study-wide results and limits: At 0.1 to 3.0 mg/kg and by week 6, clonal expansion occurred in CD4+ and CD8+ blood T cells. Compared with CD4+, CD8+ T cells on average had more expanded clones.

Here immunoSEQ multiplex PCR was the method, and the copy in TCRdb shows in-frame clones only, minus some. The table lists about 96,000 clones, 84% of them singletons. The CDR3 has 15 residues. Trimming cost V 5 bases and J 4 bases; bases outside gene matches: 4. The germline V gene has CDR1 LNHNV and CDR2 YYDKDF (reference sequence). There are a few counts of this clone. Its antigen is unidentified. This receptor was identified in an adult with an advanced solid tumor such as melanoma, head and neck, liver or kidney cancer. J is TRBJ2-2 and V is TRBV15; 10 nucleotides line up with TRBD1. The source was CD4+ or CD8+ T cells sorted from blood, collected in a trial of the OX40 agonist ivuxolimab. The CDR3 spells CATSSGTGATGELFF. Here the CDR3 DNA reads TGTGCCACCAGCTCGGGGACAGGGGCCACCGGGGAGCTGTTTTTT.